This TCR beta chain was identified in a study of T cell responses to AZD1222 COVID-19 vaccine. Whole-study findings and limits: At study baseline, merely five or six AZD1222 recipients were seropositive. Clonal diversity may have been underestimated in mostly white British donors. The peak T cell response came first, and repertoires were sampled only after it. The breadth and depth of Spike-specific TCRs increased once two AZD1222 doses had been given.

A note on this clone: The antigen is undetermined.

The table came from immunoSEQ multiplex PCR; TCRdb's copy has only in-frame clones and leaves some out. This sample has about 150,000 clones, with 75% to 95% found just once. This CDR3 spans 14 amino acids. Germline lookup yields CDR1 LNHDA and CDR2 SQIVND (reference sequence). Trimming removed 10 bases from V and 5 bases from J, with 18 bases in between. This TCR was sampled from an adult in good health. Sequencing was performed on peripheral blood, taken on day 0 of AZD1222 vaccination. This chain connects TRBV19 to TRBJ1-5; unclear D gene. CDR3: CATHQEGIYQPQHF. The DNA for the CDR3 is TGTGCCACGCACCAGGAGGGTATCTATCAGCCCCAGCATTTT.